This T cell receptor beta chain appears in the sequencing data of a study of blood T cell repertoires in COVID-19. As originally analysed: Reference gene primer amplification gave estimated nucleated cell counts. The table came from immunoSEQ multiplex PCR; TCRdb's copy has only in-frame clones and leaves some out. For V, J and clone size, that table is used; D and trimming come from the DNA. The sample yields 40,000 or so clones, around 82% seen once. This clonotype originated in a human donor in a cohort sampled during active COVID-19. Material: peripheral blood.

The CDR3 here is CASSRGQVAAFF. CDR3 in DNA: TGTGCCAGCAGCCGAGGACAGGTCGCCGCTTTCTTT. This chain uses TRBV6-2 or TRBV6-3 with TRBJ1-1, with 7 bases identical to TRBD1. CDR3 size: 12 residues. Per germline, CDR1 MNHEY and CDR2 SVGEGT. Trimming cost V 6 bases and J 11 bases; bases outside gene matches: 9.